The entry below gives a single T cell receptor beta chain sequence along with its context. Its antigen is still unknown. These data come from a study of early T cells in non-severe SARS-CoV-2 infection. Study-level background: The input, bulk RNA from unsorted whole blood, was sequenced, and chains were unpaired.

Individual cDNA molecules each received unique molecular identifiers attached to them. TCRdb recomputed calls from the 5' RACE reads with MiXCR, one row per CDR3 protein. The sample yields about 59,000 distinct CDR3 sequences, roughly 13% seen once. Per germline, CDR1 SNHLY and CDR2 FYNNEI. The V segment lost 3 bases and the J segment 3 bases; nucleotides outside the gene matches: 7. The CDR3 covers 15 residues. General study findings and limits: VDJdb matching skewed toward anti-spike CD8 responses, missing private and CD4 specificities.

This receptor was taken from an adult who was a healthcare worker with PCR-confirmed SARS-CoV-2 infection or an uninfected control (not recorded which). J is TRBJ2-7 and V is TRBV2; 8 positions agree with TRBD1. Sequencing was performed on whole blood, taken at baseline. The CDR3 DNA follows: TGTGCCAGCAGTGATTCGGGACAGGCTGACTACGAGCAGTACTTC. Its protein product is CASSDSGQADYEQYF. The whole variable domain, filled in from reference TRBV2 and TRBJ2-7, reads EPEVTQTPSHQVTQMGQEVILRCVPISNHLYFYWYRQILGQKVEFLVSFYNNEISEKSEIFDDQFSVERPDGSNFTLKIRSTKLEDSAMYFCASSDSGQADYEQYFGPGTRLTVT.